This T cell receptor (beta chain) is drawn from a study of T-cell reconstitution after alpha-beta-depleted transplantation in children. Study-wide points: Expanded graft clones, several hundred of them, were reportedly the source of alpha-beta T cells about two months after transplant. Diversity and T-cell counts at one year after transplant derived mostly from new T cells.

The CDR3 consists of 16 residues. V was clipped by 4 bases and J by 3 bases, with 18 bases between them. Per the germline V gene, CDR1 is SGHDT and CDR2 is YYEEEE. Unique molecular identifiers tagged the TCRbeta library. In TCRdb, the PCR reads were re-called with MiXCR into one record per CDR3 protein. Seen here are about 580,000 distinct CDR3 sequences, 25% to 30% observed once, and the top ten hold about 35%. On this clonotype itself: No antigen is known for it.

The sample here was PBMCs, taken before TCRalphabeta/CD19-depleted stem cell transplant. The clonotype was recovered from a boy younger than two with Wiskott-Aldrich syndrome, due to receive a stem cell transplant. The chain employs TRBV5-6 and TRBJ2-3, with a tentative D call TRBD2 (6 bases). The CDR3 DNA is TGTGCCAGCAGCCTACGTCTGCGGGAACGTACAGATACGCAGTATTTT. It codes for CASSLRLRERTDTQYF.